This T cell receptor (beta chain) is drawn from a study of human T cells and chemical hapten exposure (dated by TCRdb to the early 2020s). As for the study more broadly: For sensitization, 2% DPC in acetone was applied to a 2 cm by 2 cm area of upper inner arm skin. Twenty-nine alopecia patients provided blood for TCR sequencing at one to four time points (pre-sensitization, 2, 6 and 24 weeks). The libraries were sequenced as a pool, and the TCR yield per sample differed mostly because of small variations in library volumes within the pool. Patients additionally received weekly therapeutic DPC doses to the scalp throughout the roughly 24-week study period. Alopecia areata with under or over 50% scalp involvement, alopecia totalis and alopecia universalis were represented in the patient cohort, which was mostly female. Blood samples were taken from patients before sensitization (week 0) and then at 2, 6 and about 24 weeks after DPC sensitization. The study tracked peripheral blood TCR repertoire changes in vivo during primary and secondary sensitization to the hapten diphenylcyclopropenone (DPC) in alopecia patients. Patch testing on the upper back used Finn chambers containing 0.01% DPC, with scoring done after 6 days according to International Contact Dermatitis Research Group standards.

Library construction relied on RACE. The data were produced on a NextSeq 500. Library preparation attached unique molecular identifiers to individual cDNA molecules for quantitative, reproducible TCR counting. Both TCR alpha and TCR beta chains were sequenced from each blood RNA sample. The study's own analysis went as follows. A median of approximately 100,000 TCRs per sample was observed, with a range of about 20,000 to 750,000. V, J and CDR3 annotation of the TCR reads was performed with the Decombinator software suite. Every sample was subsampled to the same number of TCRs (28,000) for the PS versus PT1 abundance plots. TCRs were defined as expanded if absent before sensitization and observed at least eight times at the 2-week time point. TCRdb handled the public reads itself, with Q25 trimming in fastp and clone calling in MiXCR, and kept productive beta chains. Duplicate CDR3 protein sequences are folded into a single record with the most common DNA and genes. The V and J calls were determined by TCRdb, not by the authors. In this sample the table shows approximately 350,000 distinct CDR3 sequences, approximately 6.3% of which occur a single time. The top ten constitute 7.5% to 8.5% of the sample.

This clonotype was counted ten times or more. It lacks a known antigen. Nothing much larger sits one base from this clone, and base qualities are not available. CDR1 and CDR2, looked up from the germline V gene, are SQVTM and ANQGSEA. From the cysteine up to the phenylalanine, the CDR3 has a length of 13 residues. The retained sequence is limited to the CDR3, 39 bases, with the frame set at the first base. V lost 4 bases and J lost 2 bases; the stretch between them is 12 bases long. The investigation overall reported the following: After repeated subsampling, the strength of the expansion versus patch-test correlation and the threshold at which it became significant changed. Alopecia, a presumed autoimmune disease, was present in all patients, so the immune response of the patients might differ from that of healthy individuals. A positive correlation was found between the number of PT1 expanded TCRs and patch test score, with significance reached at thresholds 8, 16 and 32 but not 4. Expanded TCRs formed significantly more large CDR3 similarity clusters than pre-sensitization or healthy control sets, consistent with antigen-driven responses. DPC sensitization did not change the number of TCRs with a frequency above 1 in 1000, and there was no evidence of changes in global repertoire structure.

The sample's time point, from its label and the paper: patch test 1, 2 weeks after DPC sensitization. The intended sense of this specimen's treatment or condition label: therapeutic diphenylcyclopropenone sensitization with weekly scalp DPC. Blood at each patch-test visit was drawn before the patch test was applied. Patients were eligible if aged 18 to 70, diagnosed with alopecia and judged suitable for DPC therapy, and pregnant patients were excluded. Total RNA was extracted from unfractionated whole blood that had been collected in Tempus Blood RNA tubes. The starting material was whole blood, obtained in connection with sensitization to the hapten diphenylcyclopropenone (DPC). The TCR was taken from a woman between 18 and 29 years old with alopecia areata. Some clones in this sample may be carry-over from other donors' samples. The V gene is TRBV29-1 and the J gene is TRBJ2-7, with the D gene possibly TRBD1 or TRBD2, each one fitting 5 bases. The CDR3 region has the sequence CSVGGSQTYEQYF. At the DNA level, the sequence is TGCAGCGTTGGGGGGAGCCAGACCTACGAGCAGTACTTC.